Presented here are 23 T cell receptor beta chains from one specimen sequenced in a study of blood T cell repertoires in COVID-19. Libraries were prepared by immunoSEQ multiplex PCR; TCRdb keeps only in-frame clonotypes and omits some of them. The repertoire holds under 300,000 clones, with 83% as singletons. What was sequenced was peripheral blood. All receptors come from a woman aged 50 to 65 who had recovered from COVID-19.

The rearrangement joins TRBV6-5 to TRBJ1-1; D is undetermined. The germline V and J ends were trimmed by 6 bases and 5 bases, with 13 bases remaining between them. Germline assignment: CDR1 MNHEY and CDR2 SVGAGI. The CDR3 spans 13 residues. The CDR3 reads CASRQGYGTEAFF. For the CDR3, the DNA is TGTGCCAGCAGGCAAGGTTACGGGACTGAAGCTTTCTTT.

This chain links TRBV3-1 (or the pseudogene TRBV3-2) with TRBJ1-2; D unclear. V lost 5 bases and J 10 bases, leaving 17 bases between the germline ends. The germline V gene encodes CDR1 LGHDT and CDR2 YNNKEL (reference sequence). The CDR3 has 13 amino acids. CDR3 protein: CASSSVRPGDYTF. CDR3 in DNA: TGTGCCAGCAGCTCGGTGCGGCCCGGTGACTACACCTTC.

Worth noting for this clone: Other DNA sequences in the same sample also yield this CDR3. The genes are TRBV7-9 and TRBJ2-6; D perhaps matches TRBD1 (6 bases). This CDR3 region has 15 residues. Germline loops: CDR1 SEHNR, CDR2 FQNEAQ (reference sequence). Trimming left V 6 bases short and J 2 bases short, with 11 bases between. CDR3 sequence (DNA): TGTGCCAGCAGTAGGAACAGGGCTGGGGCCAACGTCCTGACTTTC. Protein sequence: CASSRNRAGANVLTF.

The rearrangement links TRBV7-2 to TRBJ2-5; TRBD2 is a possible D gene (5 bases). Per the germline V gene, CDR1 is SGHTA and CDR2 is FQGNSA. V shed 5 bases and J shed 7 bases, with 17 bases lying between them. The CDR3 contains 14 residues. CDR3 region: CASSPGEGFVTQYF. CDR3 coding DNA: TGTGCCAGCAGCCCCGGGGAAGGGTTTGTGACCCAGTACTTC.

V gene TRBV5-1 combines with J gene TRBJ2-3; D not certain. Between the trimmed V and J ends, which lost 5 bases and 0 bases, there was a span of 10 bases. This CDR3 is built from 14 residues. Germline values: CDR1 SGHRS, CDR2 YFSETQ. CDR3 sequence (DNA): TGCGCCAGCAGGGCCATAGCTAGCACAGATACGCAGTATTTT. This codes for CASRAIASTDTQYF.

On this clone: The junction and the germline gene differ at one end; a read error may be behind it. The gene calls are TRBV6-2 or TRBV6-3 and TRBJ2-3, with 9 positions matching TRBD2. This CDR3 has 16 amino acids. Looked up from germline, CDR1 is MNHEY and CDR2 is SVGEGT. The CDR3 region is CASSDSGGPPTDTRYF. For the CDR3, the DNA is TGTGCCAGCAGTGACAGCGGGGGGCCGCCCACAGATACGCGGTATTTT.

Here the CDR3 DNA reads TGTGCCAGCAGCCCCCGGACAGGGGACCACGGAGAGCAGTTCTTC. This codes for CASSPRTGDHGEQFF. J is TRBJ2-1 and V is TRBV9; 9 positions agree with TRBD1. The germline CDR1 and CDR2 sequences are SGDLS and YYNGEE. The V segment lost 4 bases and the J segment 10 bases; nucleotides outside the gene matches: 12. The CDR3 sequence is 15 residues long.

The rearrangement uses TRBV15 and TRBJ1-5, with a tentative D call TRBD1 (5 bases). Germline-derived CDR1 and CDR2 are LNHNV and YYDKDF (reference sequence). The CDR3 contains 15 residues. Deletions cut 7 bases from V and 2 bases from J, with 15 bases between. CDR3 protein: CATTGGTSGNQPQHF. DNA of the CDR3: TGTGCCACCACGGGGGGAACTTCGGGCAATCAGCCCCAGCATTTT.

Only a few counts were recorded for this clone. The gene calls are TRBV10-3 and TRBJ2-5; D unresolved. CDR1 ENHRY and CDR2 SYGVKD come from the germline V gene. The V gene lost 5 bases and the J gene lost 2 bases, with 15 bases spanning the gap. This CDR3 comprises 15 residues. The CDR3 sequence: CAISSKNGVQETQYF. DNA of the CDR3: TGTGCCATCAGTTCTAAAAATGGAGTACAAGAGACCCAGTACTTC.

The chain combines TRBV27 with TRBJ2-5; TRBD1 matches 8 bases. J was trimmed by 1 base and V by 2 bases; bases with no gene match: 3. CDR1 is MNHEY, CDR2 SMNVEV, per germline (reference sequence). The CDR3 loop spans 15 amino acids. The CDR3, as DNA: TGTGCCAGCAGTTTAGGGACAGGTCCCCAAGAGACCCAGTACTTC. Its protein is CASSLGTGPQETQYF.

V usage is TRBV9 and J usage is TRBJ2-2; TRBD1 might be the D (6 bases). Germline CDR1 reads SGDLS; CDR2 reads YYNGEE. V gave up 3 bases and J gave up 4 bases, with 13 bases separating them. The CDR3 length is 15 residues. CDR3 residues: CASSASGVSTGELFF. The CDR3 DNA sequence: TGTGCCAGCAGCGCATCAGGGGTTAGCACCGGGGAGCTGTTTTTT.

The chain joins TRBV13 to TRBJ1-2; no clear D. The CDR3 is 14 residues long. V was trimmed by 0 bases and J by 0 bases, leaving 5 bases between them. Germline V gene data show CDR1 as PRHDT and CDR2 as FYEKMQ (reference sequence). The CDR3 here is CASSLGDSNYGYTF. The DNA of the CDR3 is TGTGCCAGCAGCTTAGGCGACTCTAACTATGGCTACACCTTC.

This clone appeared a few times. The chain couples TRBV10-3 to TRBJ2-3; D ambiguous. The CDR3 loop spans 12 amino acids. Per germline, CDR1 ENHRY and CDR2 SYGVKD. V was trimmed by 8 bases and J by 4 bases, leaving 10 bases between them. CDR3 sequence: CAISAESDTQYF. CDR3 nucleotides: TGTGCCATCTCCGCCGAGTCAGATACGCAGTATTTT.

J is TRBJ2-7 and V is TRBV3-1 (or the pseudogene TRBV3-2), with D unclear. The germline CDR1 and CDR2 sequences are LGHDT and YNNKEL (reference sequence). The CDR3 sequence is 13 residues long. Trimming stripped 4 bases from V and 2 bases from J, with 9 bases between. CDR3 sequence (DNA): TGTGCCAGCAGCCCCCGTGGCCCCTACGAGCAGTACTTC. This gives the protein CASSPRGPYEQYF.

This clone appeared once. The chain links TRBV9 to TRBJ2-2; D may be TRBD1 (5 bases). Germline-derived CDR1 and CDR2 are SGDLS and YYNGEE. The CDR3 has 16 amino acids. V dropped 4 bases and J dropped 1 base, with 14 bases sitting between them. The CDR3 is CASSQDRSMNTGELFF. CDR3 DNA: TGTGCCAGCAGCCAAGACAGATCCATGAACACCGGGGAGCTGTTTTTT. Filled out from reference TRBV9 and TRBJ2-2, the complete variable domain reads DSGVTQTPKHLITATGQRVTLRCSPRSGDLSVYWYQQSLDQGLQFLIQYYNGEERAKGNILERFSAQQFPDLHSELNLSSLELGDSALYFCASSQDRSMNTGELFFGEGSRLTVL.

The gene calls are TRBV7-6 and TRBJ1-1; D is possibly TRBD1 (5 bases). The CDR3 is 13 residues long. The germline V gene has CDR1 SGHVS and CDR2 FNYEAQ. Trimming took off 7 bases at V and 4 bases at J, with 13 bases between the two ends. Written as DNA, the CDR3 is TGTGCCAGCAACCCCGGGGGGGGCACTGAAGCTTTCTTT. It translates to CASNPGGGTEAFF.

This sequence joins TRBV21-1 and TRBJ2-2; the table's D call, TRBD2, has no DNA check behind it. TRBV21-1 is a documented pseudogene. The CDR3 spans 21 residues. CDR3: CASSTQISSGPGGKDTGELFF. The CDR3 DNA reads as TGTGCCAGCAGCACACAAATCTCTTCCGGCCCGGGAGGGAAGGACACCGGGGAGCTGTTTTTT.

The chain combines TRBV16 with TRBJ1-3; D is undetermined. The V gene's germline CDR1 is KGHSY and CDR2 FQNENV. The V end lost 2 bases, the J end lost 0 bases, and 11 bases lay between the germline ends. This CDR3 has 16 residues. The CDR3 sequence is CASSQVAATSGNTIYF. The CDR3 DNA reads TGTGCCAGCAGCCAAGTGGCAGCGACCTCTGGAAACACCATATATTTT.

The rearrangement uses TRBV7-2 and TRBJ2-2; the match to TRBD2 covers 8 bases. J was trimmed by 6 bases and V by 7 bases; bases with no gene match: 10. This CDR3 is 15 amino acids long. Looked up from germline, CDR1 is SGHTA and CDR2 is FQGNSA. The CDR3 sequence: CASKPVAGSAGELFF. The CDR3 coding sequence is TGTGCCAGCAAACCCGTAGCGGGGTCGGCCGGGGAGCTGTTTTTT.

In DNA, the CDR3 is TGCGCCAGCAGCTTGGGGGGGACAGCATCCTACGAGCAGTACTTC. It encodes CASSLGGTASYEQYF. The rearrangement uses TRBV5-1 and TRBJ2-7, with 7 bases lining up with TRBD1. Germline trimming cut 0 bases from V and 1 base from J; bases unmatched to any gene: 4. The V gene's germline CDR1 is SGHRS and CDR2 YFSETQ. CDR3 length: 15 residues.

This sequence joins TRBV28 and TRBJ2-3; 9 bases agree with TRBD2. CDR1 MDHEN and CDR2 SYDVKM come from the germline V gene. The CDR3 length is 13 residues. Trimming removed 6 bases from V and 3 bases from J; junction bases left unmatched: 1. The CDR3 DNA is TGTGCCAGCAGAACTAGCGGGACAGATACGCAGTATTTT. This translates into CASRTSGTDTQYF. Combining the CDR3 with reference TRBV28 and TRBJ2-3 gives the whole variable domain DVKVTQSSRYLVKRTGEKVFLECVQDMDHENMFWYRQDPGLGLRLIYFSYDVKMKEKGDIPEGYSVSREKKERFSLILESASTNQTSMYLCASRTSGTDTQYFGPGTRLTVL.

The V gene is TRBV6-1, the J gene TRBJ1-5, with D hard to call. There are 17 residues in the CDR3. V lost 4 bases and J lost 1, with 17 bases in between. Germline lookup yields CDR1 MNHNS and CDR2 SASEGT. The chain's CDR3 is CASSAYPGFDSNQPQHF. The CDR3 DNA follows: TGTGCCAGCAGTGCATACCCGGGATTCGACAGCAATCAGCCCCAGCATTTT.

The chain links TRBV19 to TRBJ1-6; D gene unclear. The V end was cut by 5 bases, the J end by 9 bases, with 14 bases between. The CDR3 totals 14 residues. The germline CDR1 and CDR2 sequences are LNHDA and SQIVND (reference sequence). This CDR3 is CASSLPTTSSPLHF. CDR3 coding DNA: TGTGCCAGTAGTCTGCCAACCACGAGTTCACCCCTCCACTTT.